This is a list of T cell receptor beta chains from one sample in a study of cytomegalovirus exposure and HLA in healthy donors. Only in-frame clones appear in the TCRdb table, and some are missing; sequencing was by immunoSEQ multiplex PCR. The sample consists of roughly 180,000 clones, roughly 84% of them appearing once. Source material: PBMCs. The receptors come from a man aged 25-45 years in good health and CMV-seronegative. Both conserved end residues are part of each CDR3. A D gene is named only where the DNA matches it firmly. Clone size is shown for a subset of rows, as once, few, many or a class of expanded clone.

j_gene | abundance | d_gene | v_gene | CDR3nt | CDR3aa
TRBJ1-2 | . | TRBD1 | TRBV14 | TGTGCCAGCAGCCAGTCCGGGACAGAATTAGACTATGGCTACACCTTC | CASSQSGTELDYGYTF
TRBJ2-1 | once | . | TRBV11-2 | TGTGCCAGCAGCTCCGGGTCCTCTGTGTTCTTC | CASSSGSSVFF
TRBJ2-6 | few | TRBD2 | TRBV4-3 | TGCGCCAGCAGCGTTGGGAGGGGTAATATCGCTGGGGCCAACGTCCTGACTTTC | CASSVGRGNIAGANVLTF
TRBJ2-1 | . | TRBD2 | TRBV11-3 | TGTGCCAGCAGCGCCCGACTAGCGGGAGCAGGCAATGAGCAGTTCTTC | CASSARLAGAGNEQFF
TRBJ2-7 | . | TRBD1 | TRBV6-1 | TGTGCCAGCTGGCTCACGGACAGGGCCTCCTCCGAGCAGTACTTC | CASWLTDRASSEQYF
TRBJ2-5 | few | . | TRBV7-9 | TGTGCCAGCAACTCGCCTCCACGGGGGGCAGGGGAGACCCAGTACTTC | CASNSPPRGAGETQYF
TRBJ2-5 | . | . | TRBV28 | TGTGCCAGCAGGGAAACAGGGGGGGCGGAGACCCAGTACTTC | CASRETGGAETQYF
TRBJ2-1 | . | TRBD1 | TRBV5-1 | TGCGCCAGCAGCTTGGCTATTGGGTGGGGGACAGGAGTCAGGGATGAGCAGTTCTTC | CASSLAIGWGTGVRDEQFF
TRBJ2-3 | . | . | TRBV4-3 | TGCGCCAGCAGCCAAGATCTGGCGGGGGCGTCGGATACGCAGTATTTT | CASSQDLAGASDTQYF
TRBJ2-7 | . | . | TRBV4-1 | TGCGCCAGCAGCCAAGTGGCAGGGAACTCCTACGAGCAGTACTTC | CASSQVAGNSYEQYF
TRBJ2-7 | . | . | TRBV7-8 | TGTGCCAGCAGCGGCCGGGACACAGCTACCTACGAGCAGTACTTC | CASSGRDTATYEQYF
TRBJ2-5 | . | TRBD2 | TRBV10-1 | TGCGCCAGAAGAAGACTAGCAAGACAAGAGACCCAGTACTTC | CARRRLARQETQYF
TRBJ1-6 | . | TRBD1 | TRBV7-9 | TGTGCCAGCAGCTTCCGACAGGGAGCGAGCTCCTATAATTCACCCCTCCACTTT | CASSFRQGASSYNSPLHF